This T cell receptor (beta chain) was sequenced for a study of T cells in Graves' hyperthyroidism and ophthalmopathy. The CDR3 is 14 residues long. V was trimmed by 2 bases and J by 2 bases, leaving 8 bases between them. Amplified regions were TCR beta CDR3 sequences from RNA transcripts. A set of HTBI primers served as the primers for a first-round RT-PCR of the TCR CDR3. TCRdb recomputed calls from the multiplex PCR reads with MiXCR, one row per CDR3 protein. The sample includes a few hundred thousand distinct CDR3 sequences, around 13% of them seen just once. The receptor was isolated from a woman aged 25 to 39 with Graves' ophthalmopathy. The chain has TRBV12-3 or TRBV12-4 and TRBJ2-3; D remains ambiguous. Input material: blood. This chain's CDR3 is CASSLHLSTDTQYF. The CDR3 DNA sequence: TGTGCCAGCAGTTTACATCTTTCCACAGATACGCAGTATTTT.